These 24 T cell receptor beta chains share one sample of origin, sequenced in a study of blood T cell repertoires in COVID-19. Using immunoSEQ multiplex PCR, the repertoire was profiled, and TCRdb retains in-frame clones only, with some absent. The data show 200,000 to 250,000 clones, 82% seen once. Material for sequencing was PBMCs or T cells enriched from blood (not recorded which). Source of these receptors: a woman between 55 and 75 years old who had recovered from COVID-19.

This clone came up a few times. The chain is built from TRBV6-6 and TRBJ1-1, with D maybe TRBD1 (6 bases). Germline V lookup: CDR1 MNHNY, CDR2 SVGAGI (reference sequence). The CDR3 loop spans 15 amino acids. The V end was cut by 6 bases, the J end by 0 bases, with 14 bases between. The DNA for the CDR3 is TGTGCCAGCAGCCTTACCCAGGGGATGAACACTGAAGCTTTCTTT. This encodes CASSLTQGMNTEAFF.

The chain recombines TRBV5-1 with TRBJ2-3, with 12 bases identical to TRBD2. Looked up from germline, CDR1 is SGHRS and CDR2 is YFSETQ. The CDR3 is 17 amino acids. Unmatched junction bases numbered 11, after V lost 4 bases and J lost 5 bases. The CDR3 bases are TGCGCCAGCAGCAACCCTAGCGGGGGGGCTCGATTAGATACGCAGTATTTT. Amino acids: CASSNPSGGARLDTQYF.

The rearrangement uses TRBV5-8 and TRBJ2-3; TRBD2 matches at 8 bases. The CDR3 consists of 16 residues. Germline loops: CDR1 SGHTS, CDR2 YDEGEE. V dropped 3 bases and J dropped 0; count of bases not matched to a gene: 6. The CDR3 here is CASSSGLAESTDTQYF. CDR3 sequence (DNA): TGTGCCAGCAGCTCCGGACTAGCAGAAAGCACAGATACGCAGTATTTT.

V is TRBV3-1 (or the pseudogene TRBV3-2) and J is TRBJ2-7, with D maybe TRBD1 (6 bases). Trimming took 0 bases from V and 2 from J, leaving 8 bases between them. CDR1 and CDR2 from the germline V gene are LGHDT and YNNKEL (reference sequence). The CDR3 totals 14 residues. The DNA for the CDR3 is TGTGCCAGCAGCCAAGATCCAGGGGCCTACGAGCAGTACTTC. It codes for CASSQDPGAYEQYF.

The V call is TRBV9, the J call TRBJ1-1; no firm D call. Trimming left V 0 bases short and J 2 bases short, with 5 bases between. This CDR3 has 13 amino acids. Germline CDR1 reads SGDLS; CDR2 reads YYNGEE. The chain's CDR3 is CASSVEHNTEAFF. CDR3 DNA: TGTGCCAGCAGCGTAGAGCATAACACTGAAGCTTTCTTT.

This chain connects TRBV5-4 to TRBJ2-7; TRBD1 might be the D (5 bases). The germline V gene has CDR1 SGHNT and CDR2 YYREEE (reference sequence). This CDR3 is 15 amino acids long. With 5 bases removed from V and 7 bases from J, the gap between germline ends came to 22 bases. In DNA, the CDR3 is TGTGCCAGCAGGGCCGATTTGCAGGGAATGGGGGAGCAGTACTTC. Protein: CASRADLQGMGEQYF.

Of note for this clone: Other DNA sequences in the same sample also yield this CDR3. This chain connects TRBV12-5 to TRBJ2-1, with TRBD1 matching 8 bases. V lost 4 bases to trimming and J lost 4 bases; unmatched junction nucleotides: 3. Germline CDR1 LGHNT, CDR2 FRNRAP. CDR3 size: 14 residues. CDR3 amino acids: CASGSGQVYNEQFF. The CDR3 DNA reads as TGTGCTAGTGGTTCGGGACAGGTATACAATGAGCAGTTCTTC.

This clone was seen only a few times. The chain couples TRBV30 to TRBJ2-2, with TRBD1 matching 9 bases. The CDR3 has 17 amino acids. The V gene end was trimmed by 2 bases and the J gene end by 2 bases; junction bases not matched to a gene: 9. Germline V gene sequence: CDR1 GTSNPN, CDR2 SVGIG (reference sequence). The chain's CDR3 is CAWSKGQGIFNTGELFF. In DNA, the CDR3 is TGTGCCTGGAGTAAGGGACAGGGAATCTTTAACACCGGGGAGCTGTTTTTT.

V usage is TRBV27 and J usage is TRBJ1-1; 7 bases are shared with TRBD1. The CDR3 contains 14 residues. In germline, CDR1 is MNHEY, CDR2 SMNVEV (reference sequence). V was pared by 6 bases and J by 5 bases, with 9 bases of the junction left unmatched. The CDR3, as DNA: TGTGCCAGCAGCCAAAACAGGGGAGGAACTGAAGCTTTCTTT. Encoded protein: CASSQNRGGTEAFF.

CDR3 nucleotides: TGTGCCAGCAGTAACCAGGGAACCTATAATTCACCCCTCCACTTT. It encodes CASSNQGTYNSPLHF. V usage is TRBV2 and J usage is TRBJ1-6; D is perhaps TRBD1 (5 bases). The ends were cut back, 5 bases at V and 2 bases at J, with 10 bases in the middle. CDR3 length: 15 amino acids. Germline V gene lookup returns CDR1 SNHLY and CDR2 FYNNEI.

The chain's CDR3 is CASSFRETYYEQYF. DNA of the CDR3: TGTGCCAGCAGCTTTCGGGAGACATACTACGAGCAGTACTTC. J is TRBJ2-7 and V is TRBV7-9, with D possibly TRBD2 on 6 matching bases. With 3 bases removed from V and 3 bases from J, the gap between germline ends came to 12 bases. The length of the CDR3 is 14 residues. Germline CDR1 SEHNR, CDR2 FQNEAQ (reference sequence).

The CDR3 DNA follows: TGTGCCATCAGTGACGGTCAGACATCCAACGATCAGCCCCAGCATTTT. This translates into CAISDGQTSNDQPQHF. The chain carries TRBV10-3 and TRBJ1-5; unclear D gene. Germline values: CDR1 ENHRY, CDR2 SYGVKD. The CDR3 sequence is 16 residues long. The V and J ends lost 3 bases and 5 bases respectively, with 17 bases between them.

V is TRBV7-2 and J is TRBJ2-7; TRBD2 aligns across 7 bases. This CDR3 is 13 amino acids long. Trimming cost V 4 bases and J 5 bases; bases outside gene matches: 5. The germline gives CDR1 SGHTA, CDR2 FQGNSA. CDR3 coding DNA: TGTGCCAGCAGCTCCGGGGGGACCGACGAGCAGTACTTC. It translates to CASSSGGTDEQYF.

On this clone: Other nucleotide sequences from this sample produce the same CDR3. The CDR3: CASSPTGGRSYGYTF. The DNA for the CDR3 is TGTGCCAGCAGCCCGACAGGGGGCAGGAGCTATGGCTACACCTTC. The chain uses TRBV6-5 and TRBJ1-2; TRBD1 matches 10 bases. Germline assignment: CDR1 MNHEY and CDR2 SVGAGI. J lost 4 bases, V lost 6 bases, and 8 bases had no gene match. The CDR3 totals 15 residues.

The V and J genes are TRBV15 and TRBJ1-2; no firm D call. Deletions cut 1 base from V and 6 bases from J, with 9 bases between. CDR1 and CDR2 from the germline V gene are LNHNV and YYDKDF (reference sequence). The CDR3 totals 13 residues. The CDR3 spells CATSRARGNGYTF. Written as DNA, the CDR3 is TGTGCCACCAGCAGAGCTCGGGGAAATGGCTACACCTTC.

This clone showed up just once. The V and J genes are TRBV5-8 and TRBJ1-6; 9 bases are a match to TRBD1. The J segment lost 6 bases and the V segment lost 3 bases, leaving 10 bases of the junction unmatched. Germline V gene sequence: CDR1 SGHTS, CDR2 YDEGEE. There are 17 residues in the CDR3. As DNA, the CDR3 is TGTGCCAGCAGCTGGGACAGGGCACTTAGGAGTAATTCACCCCTCCACTTT. Translating gives CASSWDRALRSNSPLHF.

The gene calls are TRBV7-2 and TRBJ2-7; 9 bases align to TRBD2. Unmatched junction bases numbered 14, after V lost 1 base and J lost 7 bases. Per germline, CDR1 SGHTA and CDR2 FQGNSA. The CDR3 spans 17 residues. In DNA form, the CDR3 reads TGTGCCAGCAGCTTAGGTCTAGCGGGGAATCTACGTGTGGAGCAGTACTTC. Its translation is CASSLGLAGNLRVEQYF.

This chain joins TRBV10-3 and TRBJ2-4; the match to TRBD1 covers 7 bases. CDR3 length: 13 residues. Germline CDR1 is ENHRY and CDR2 is SYGVKD. The ends lost 4 bases at V and 10 bases at J; junction bases unmatched: 7. CDR3 DNA sequence: TGTGCCATCAGTGGGACAACAGGGGAGATTCAGTACTTC. It encodes CAISGTTGEIQYF.

This clone was observed a few times. V and J are TRBV3-1 (or the pseudogene TRBV3-2) and TRBJ2-7; a weak D match, TRBD2 (5 bases). From germline, CDR1 is LGHDT and CDR2 YNNKEL (reference sequence). CDR3 size: 13 residues. V was trimmed by 4 bases and J by 12 bases, leaving 19 bases between them. For the CDR3, the DNA is TGTGCCAGCAGCCCCAATTCCGGACTCCCTTCGTACTTC. It yields the protein CASSPNSGLPSYF.

This clone appeared once. The chain employs TRBV27 and TRBJ2-5; 7 bases are shared with TRBD2. The CDR3 is 14 residues long. Germline trimming cut 3 bases from V and 13 bases from J; bases unmatched to any gene: 14. Germline CDR1 reads MNHEY; CDR2 reads SMNVEV (reference sequence). The CDR3 loop reads CASSFATSGDPSYF. CDR3 in DNA: TGTGCCAGCAGTTTCGCGACGAGCGGGGACCCTTCGTACTTC.

The chain uses TRBV11-2 and TRBJ1-6; no definite D call. CDR3 length: 15 residues. With 3 bases removed from V and 2 bases from J, the gap between germline ends came to 8 bases. The germline gives CDR1 SGHAT, CDR2 FQNNGV. CDR3 region: CASSFASAYNSPLHF. The DNA of the CDR3 is TGTGCCAGCAGCTTCGCGTCGGCCTATAATTCACCCCTCCACTTT.

The chain has TRBV12-3 or TRBV12-4 and TRBJ1-5, with 7 bases lining up with TRBD1. This CDR3 is built from 12 residues. The trim removed 6 bases at V and 5 bases at J, leaving 1 base unmatched. The CDR3 region has the DNA TGTGCCAGCAGGGGGACAGATCAGCCCCAGCATTTT. Translation gives CASRGTDQPQHF.

This sequence joins TRBV5-6 and TRBJ1-2; 8 bases map to TRBD1. The germline gives CDR1 SGHDT, CDR2 YYEEEE. The ends lost 4 bases at V and 3 bases at J; junction bases unmatched: 11. This CDR3 contains 16 residues. In DNA, the CDR3 is TGTGCCAGCAGCCCCATGACAGGGGCCCCTCACTATGGCTACACCTTC. Amino acids: CASSPMTGAPHYGYTF. Using reference TRBV5-6 and TRBJ1-2 for the parts outside the CDR3, the full variable domain is DAGVTQSPTHLIKTRGQQVTLRCSPKSGHDTVSWYQQALGQGPQFIFQYYEEEERQRGNFPDRFSGHQFPNYSSELNVNALLLGDSALYLCASSPMTGAPHYGYTFGSGTRLTVV.

This clone came up a few times. CDR3 nucleotides: TGTGCCAGCAGCCCCCTGGACCAGCGGGGGGACAATGAGCAGTTCTTC. Its translation: CASSPLDQRGDNEQFF. The rearrangement links TRBV7-3 to TRBJ2-1; 9 nucleotides match TRBD2. The CDR3 spans 16 residues. V was clipped by 5 bases and J by 5 bases; unmatched bases: 10. The germline V gene has CDR1 SGHTA and CDR2 FQGTGA.